This T cell receptor beta chain appears in the sequencing data of a study of blood T cells in healthy people across ages. Germline values: CDR1 ENHRY, CDR2 SYGVKD. V was trimmed by 8 bases and J by 1 base, leaving 12 bases between them. The CDR3 is 13 amino acids. The second PCR ran roughly 6 to 11 cycles with a sample-barcoded 5' primer and J-beta primers. One entry per CDR3 protein, called by TCRdb with MiXCR from the 5' RACE reads. The repertoire holds more than 450,000 distinct CDR3 sequences, with approximately 26% as singletons. A further study also used this sample, focusing on T cells of mothers and their children.

This sequence was found in a boy between 2 and 15 years old in good health. The specimen sequenced was blood. The gene calls are TRBV10-3 and TRBJ2-7; D remains unclear. CDR3 sequence (DNA): TGTGCCATCGGAGACAAGGGTTCCTACGAGCAGTACTTC. Its protein product is CAIGDKGSYEQYF.